These 12 T cell receptor beta chains share one sample of origin, sequenced in a study of T cells in Graves' hyperthyroidism and ophthalmopathy. Amplification yielded TCR beta CDR3 regions, with RNA transcripts as the source. An initial round of RT-PCR targeting the TCR CDR3 relied on the HTBI primer set. Via MiXCR, TCRdb re-called the multiplex PCR reads, giving one row per CDR3 protein. The sample comprises about 400,000 distinct CDR3 sequences, roughly 14% of which are singletons, and 25% to 35% rests with the top ten. The sequencing input was blood. The receptors were sampled from a woman between 18 and 29 years old with Graves' hyperthyroidism that later progressed to Graves' ophthalmopathy.

The sample holds many counts of this clonotype. The rearrangement links TRBV28 to TRBJ2-7; 14 nucleotides agree with TRBD2. Germline-derived CDR1 and CDR2 are MDHEN and SYDVKM. The CDR3 consists of 24 residues. V trimming: 2 bases; J trimming: 4 bases; junction bases outside the gene matches: 28. In nucleotides, the CDR3 is TGTGCCAGCAGTTTAAGGGACCCCTCTCGAAGGGGCATCCAGACTAGCGGGAGGGGTTACGAGCAGTACTTC. Translating gives CASSLRDPSRRGIQTSGRGYEQYF.

This sequence joins TRBV5-5 and TRBJ2-2; 7 nucleotides align to TRBD1. V shed 4 bases, J shed 7 bases, and the junction held 7 bases outside the gene matches. The CDR3 is 14 residues long. CDR1 SGHKS and CDR2 YYEKEE come from the germline V gene (reference sequence). CDR3 loop: CASSPDRAIGELFF. For the CDR3, the DNA is TGTGCCAGCAGCCCAGACAGGGCTATCGGGGAGCTGTTTTTT.

This clonotype was recorded a few times. The V gene is TRBV9, the J gene TRBJ2-4, with a possible D match to TRBD1 (6 bases). The ends were cut back, 4 bases at V and 0 bases at J, with 26 bases in the middle. This CDR3 is built from 20 residues. Germline values: CDR1 SGDLS, CDR2 YYNGEE. CDR3 region: CASSPDQLTGLSLAKNIQYF. The CDR3 nucleotides read TGTGCCAGCAGCCCAGACCAGTTGACAGGACTCTCCCTAGCCAAAAACATTCAGTACTTC.

This clonotype was observed a handful of times. The chain uses TRBV9 and TRBJ2-3; 7 nucleotides agree with TRBD1. With 7 bases clipped from V and 4 bases from J, the junction kept 12 bases outside the gene matches. CDR3 length: 15 amino acids. From germline, CDR1 is SGDLS and CDR2 YYNGEE. CDR3 coding DNA: TGTGCCAGCTCCCCCCGCGACAGGGCTGCAGATACGCAGTATTTT. Amino acids: CASSPRDRAADTQYF.

The sample holds many counts of this clonotype. J is TRBJ2-2 and V is TRBV11-2, with TRBD2 as a possible D gene (5 bases). The CDR3 runs to 16 residues. Germline V lookup: CDR1 SGHAT, CDR2 FQNNGV. V lost 5 bases to trimming and J lost 4 bases, with 17 bases between them. The CDR3 loop is CASSRIGRRGTGELFF. The CDR3 region has the DNA TGTGCCAGCAGCCGTATAGGACGCCGGGGCACCGGGGAGCTGTTTTTT.

Points on this clonotype: This could be a read error, since a much larger clone is one nucleotide away. The chain joins TRBV27 to TRBJ1-6; the D gene is possibly TRBD1 (5 bases). CDR1 is MNHEY and CDR2 is SMNVEV in the germline V gene (reference sequence). V shed 6 bases and J shed 7 bases, with 16 bases lying between them. CDR3 length: 15 amino acids. The CDR3 reads CASSFSGTENSPLHF. The CDR3 bases are TGTGCCAGCAGCTTCTCCGGGACCGAGAATTCACCCCTCCACTTT.

This clonotype was counted between two and nine times. The V and J genes are TRBV20-1 and TRBJ1-5; no clear D gene. Germline-derived CDR1 and CDR2 are DFQATT and SNEGSKA (reference sequence). V lost 7 bases and J lost 1, with 11 bases in between. This CDR3 is built from 13 residues. This CDR3 reads CSGADGSNQPQHF. CDR3 DNA sequence: TGCAGTGGGGCGGACGGGAGCAATCAGCCCCAGCATTTT.

The genes are TRBV12-3 or TRBV12-4 and TRBJ1-1, with 10 positions matching TRBD1. The CDR3 sequence is 16 residues long. J lost 1 base, V lost 5 bases, and 7 bases had no gene match. CDR3 loop: CASSEWDRGWNTEAFF. DNA for the CDR3: TGTGCCAGCAGTGAATGGGACAGGGGATGGAACACTGAAGCTTTCTTT.

Only a few counts were recorded for this clonotype. CDR3 bases: TGTGCCAGCAGCCAAGCCAAAGGGGCGGGCTACGAGCAGTACTTC. Protein sequence: CASSQAKGAGYEQYF. The V call is TRBV3-1, the J call TRBJ2-7; D could derive from TRBD1 or TRBD2 (5 bases each). CDR1 LGHDT and CDR2 YNNKEL come from the germline V gene (reference sequence). The CDR3 has 15 residues. The V end lost 1 base, the J end lost 3 bases, and 13 bases lay between the germline ends.

This clonotype has at least ten counts. V gene TRBV6-5 combines with J gene TRBJ2-7; D might be TRBD1 or TRBD2, each matching 5 bases. The CDR3 has 15 amino acids. The V and J ends lost 0 bases and 5 bases respectively, with 14 bases between them. The V gene's germline CDR1 is MNHEY and CDR2 SVGAGI. In DNA form, the CDR3 reads TGTGCCAGCAGTTACTCAGCAGGGATGGGAGACGAGCAGTACTTC. Residues: CASSYSAGMGDEQYF.

This clonotype was picked up many times. This CDR3 reads CASSLTRQGYGYTF. The CDR3 bases are TGTGCCAGCAGTTTGACAAGACAGGGTTATGGCTACACCTTC. The gene calls are TRBV12-3 or TRBV12-4 and TRBJ1-2; TRBD1 agrees at 7 bases. CDR3 size: 14 residues. V trimming: 3 bases; J trimming: 5 bases; junction bases outside the gene matches: 6.

This clonotype occurred many times. The gene calls are TRBV3-1 and TRBJ2-3; TRBD1 matches 7 bases. The CDR3 has 15 amino acids. Germline-derived CDR1 and CDR2 are LGHDT and YNNKEL (reference sequence). Trimming removed 1 base from V and 4 bases from J; junction bases left unmatched: 5. This chain's CDR3 is CASSQGTGEADTQYF. The CDR3 coding sequence is TGTGCCAGCAGCCAAGGAACAGGGGAAGCAGATACGCAGTATTTT.